This T cell receptor (beta chain) comes out of a study of T cells after somatic rescue of genetic block. Clones were read by immunoSEQ multiplex PCR, and TCRdb kept only the in-frame ones, dropping some. The sample comprises approximately 110,000 clones, 90% to 95% of which are singletons, and about 1.5% rests with the top ten. Trimming took 3 bases from V and 3 from J, leaving 8 bases between them. The CDR3 is 13 amino acids. Germline CDR1 PRHDT, CDR2 FYEKMQ (reference sequence). The chain couples TRBV13 to TRBJ2-5, with no clear D. Sequencing was done on a sample of peripheral blood mononuclear cells (PBMCs). The sequence was collected from a woman younger than 35. CDR3 nucleotide sequence: TGTGCCAGCAGCTTTTATGGGAAAGAGACCCAGTACTTC. Protein product: CASSFYGKETQYF.